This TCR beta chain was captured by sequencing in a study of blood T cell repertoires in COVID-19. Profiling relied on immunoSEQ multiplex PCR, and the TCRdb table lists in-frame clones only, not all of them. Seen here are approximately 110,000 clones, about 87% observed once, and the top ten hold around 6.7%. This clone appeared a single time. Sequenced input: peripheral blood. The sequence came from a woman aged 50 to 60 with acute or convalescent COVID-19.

The CDR3 sequence is CASSLLFDTQYF. Here the CDR3 DNA reads TGCGCCAGCAGCCTACTATTTGATACGCAGTATTTT. The J gene is TRBJ2-3, the V gene TRBV4-1; D not resolved. The V gene's germline CDR1 is MGHRA and CDR2 YSYEKL. The CDR3 loop spans 12 amino acids. Trimming removed 4 bases from V and 6 bases from J, with 8 bases in between.